The clone carrying this T cell receptor (beta chain) turned up a few times. The antigen is not known. The sample belongs to a study of lymphopenia after photon versus proton radiotherapy. General study points: A bigger post-nadir fall in TCR diversity correlated inversely with survival time in deceased patients. Relative stability marked proton patients; photon patients lost diversity and naive cells. Survival link was tested only in deceased patients; proton benefit remains a possibility. After lymphocyte nadir, photon-treated repertoires showed oligoclonal expansion, especially CD8+ Temra.

The CDR3 is 15 residues long. V shed 4 bases and J 5 bases; nucleotides not matched to a gene: 10. Germline V lookup: CDR1 MDHEN, CDR2 SYDVKM. The table came from immunoSEQ multiplex PCR; TCRdb's copy has only in-frame clones and leaves some out. The data show 25,000 to 30,000 clones, with 80% to 85% seen just once and approximately 3.7% held by the top ten. V is TRBV28 and J is TRBJ2-5, with TRBD2 matching over 7 bases. The sequencing used peripheral blood, collected from a patient treated with photon-based radiotherapy. The clonotype was recovered from a woman in her forties or fifties with pancreatic cancer. CDR3 residues: CASSSREEARETQYF. In nucleotides, the CDR3 is TGTGCCAGCAGTTCCCGGGAGGAGGCGAGGGAGACCCAGTACTTC.